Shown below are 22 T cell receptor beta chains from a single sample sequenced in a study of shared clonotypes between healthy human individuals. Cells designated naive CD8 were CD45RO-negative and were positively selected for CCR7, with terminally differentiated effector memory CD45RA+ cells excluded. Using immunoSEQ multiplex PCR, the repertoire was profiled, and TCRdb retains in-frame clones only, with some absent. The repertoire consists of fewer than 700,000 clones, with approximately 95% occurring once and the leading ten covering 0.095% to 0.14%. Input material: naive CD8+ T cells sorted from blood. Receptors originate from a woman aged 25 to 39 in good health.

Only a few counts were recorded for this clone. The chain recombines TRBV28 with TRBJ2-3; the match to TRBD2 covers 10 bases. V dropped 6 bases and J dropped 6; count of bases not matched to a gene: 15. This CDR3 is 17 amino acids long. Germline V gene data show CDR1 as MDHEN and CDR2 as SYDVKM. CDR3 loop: CASSPSSTSGSSDTQYF. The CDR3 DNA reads TGTGCCAGCAGCCCTTCCTCGACTAGCGGGTCCAGTGATACGCAGTATTTT.

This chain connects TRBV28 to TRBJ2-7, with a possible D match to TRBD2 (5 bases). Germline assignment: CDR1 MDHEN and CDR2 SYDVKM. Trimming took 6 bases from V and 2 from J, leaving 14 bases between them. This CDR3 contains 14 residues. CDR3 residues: CASSRRLEPYEQYF. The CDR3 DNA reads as TGTGCCAGCAGCAGGAGGTTAGAGCCCTACGAGCAGTACTTC.

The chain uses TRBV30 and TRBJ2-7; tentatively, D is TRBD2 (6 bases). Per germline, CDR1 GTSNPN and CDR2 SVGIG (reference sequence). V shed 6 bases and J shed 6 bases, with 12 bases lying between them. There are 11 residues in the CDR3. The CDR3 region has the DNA TGTGCCTGCGGCGGAGGGCTCGAGCAGTACTTC. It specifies CACGGGLEQYF.

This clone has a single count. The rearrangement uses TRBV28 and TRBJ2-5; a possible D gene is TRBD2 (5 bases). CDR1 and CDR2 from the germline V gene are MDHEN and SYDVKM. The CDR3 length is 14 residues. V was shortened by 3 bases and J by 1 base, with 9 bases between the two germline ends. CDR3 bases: TGTGCCAGCAGTTTGCGGGCTACCCAAGAGACCCAGTACTTC. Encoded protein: CASSLRATQETQYF.

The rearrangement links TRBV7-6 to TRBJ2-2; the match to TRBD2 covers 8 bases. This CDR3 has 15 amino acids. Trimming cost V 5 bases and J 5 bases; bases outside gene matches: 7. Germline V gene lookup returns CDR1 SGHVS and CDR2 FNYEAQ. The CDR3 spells CASSPNSGETGELFF. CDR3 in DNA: TGTGCCAGCAGCCCTAATAGCGGGGAGACCGGGGAGCTGTTTTTT.

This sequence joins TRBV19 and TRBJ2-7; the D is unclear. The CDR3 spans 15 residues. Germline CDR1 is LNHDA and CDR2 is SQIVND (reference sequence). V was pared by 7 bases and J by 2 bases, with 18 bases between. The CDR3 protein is CASTDWANNPYEQYF. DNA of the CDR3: TGTGCCAGTACCGATTGGGCGAACAACCCCTACGAGCAGTACTTC. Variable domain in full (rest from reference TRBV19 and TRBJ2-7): DGGITQSPKYLFRKEGQNVTLSCEQNLNHDAMYWYRQDPGQGLRLIYYSQIVNDFQKGDIAEGYSVSREKKESFPLTVTSAQKNPTAFYLCASTDWANNPYEQYFGPGTRLTVT.

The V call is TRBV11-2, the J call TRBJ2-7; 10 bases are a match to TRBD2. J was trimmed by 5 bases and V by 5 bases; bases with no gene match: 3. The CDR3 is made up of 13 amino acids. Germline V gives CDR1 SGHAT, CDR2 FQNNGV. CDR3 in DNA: TGTGCCAGCAGCCTCGGGACTAGCGACGAGCAGTACTTC. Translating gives CASSLGTSDEQYF.

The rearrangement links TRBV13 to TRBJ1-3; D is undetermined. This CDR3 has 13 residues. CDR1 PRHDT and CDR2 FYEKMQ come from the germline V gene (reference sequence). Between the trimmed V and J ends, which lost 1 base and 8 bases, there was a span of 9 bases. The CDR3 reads CASSLEMLDTIYF. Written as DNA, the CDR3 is TGTGCCAGCAGCTTAGAGATGTTGGACACCATATATTTT.

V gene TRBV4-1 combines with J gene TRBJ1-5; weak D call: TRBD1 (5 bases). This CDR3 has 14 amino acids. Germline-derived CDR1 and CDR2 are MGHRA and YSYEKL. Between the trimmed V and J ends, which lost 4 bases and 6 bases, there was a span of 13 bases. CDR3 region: CASSPGTGGQPQHF. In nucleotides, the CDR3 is TGCGCCAGCAGCCCCGGGACCGGCGGTCAGCCCCAGCATTTT.

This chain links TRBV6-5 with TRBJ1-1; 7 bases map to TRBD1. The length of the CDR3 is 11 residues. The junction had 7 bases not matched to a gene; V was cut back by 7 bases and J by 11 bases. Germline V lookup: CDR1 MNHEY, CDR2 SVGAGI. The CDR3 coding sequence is TGTGCCAGCATTGACAGGGTAGAGGCTTTCTTT. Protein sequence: CASIDRVEAFF.

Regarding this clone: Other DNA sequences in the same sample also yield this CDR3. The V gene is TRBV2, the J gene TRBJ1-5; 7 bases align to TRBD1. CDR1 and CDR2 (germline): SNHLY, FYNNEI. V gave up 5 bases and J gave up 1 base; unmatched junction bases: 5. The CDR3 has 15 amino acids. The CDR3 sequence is CASSSGTASNQPQHF. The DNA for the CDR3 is TGTGCCAGCAGTTCCGGGACAGCCAGCAATCAGCCCCAGCATTTT.

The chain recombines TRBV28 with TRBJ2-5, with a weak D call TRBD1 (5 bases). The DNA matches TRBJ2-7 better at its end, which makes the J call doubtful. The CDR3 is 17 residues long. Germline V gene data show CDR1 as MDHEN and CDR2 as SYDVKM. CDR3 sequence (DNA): TGTGCCAGCGATCATCCTCCCTCGGCAGGGATGTCCTACGAGCAGTACTTC. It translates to CASDHPPSAGMSYEQYF.

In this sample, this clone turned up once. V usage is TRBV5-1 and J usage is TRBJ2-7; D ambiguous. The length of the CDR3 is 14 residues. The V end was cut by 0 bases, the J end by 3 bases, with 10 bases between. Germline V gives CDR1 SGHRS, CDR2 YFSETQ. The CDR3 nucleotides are TGCGCCAGCAGCTTGGCCACGGGCGGCTACGAGCAGTACTTC. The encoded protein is CASSLATGGYEQYF.

The CDR3, as DNA: TGTGCCAGCAGTTTATACTCCGGGGAGCTGTTTTTT. Its translation is CASSLYSGELFF. The gene calls are TRBV27 and TRBJ2-2; unclear D gene. Looked up from germline, CDR1 is MNHEY and CDR2 is SMNVEV (reference sequence). The germline V and J ends were trimmed by 1 base and 6 bases, with 3 bases remaining between them. This CDR3 is 12 amino acids long.

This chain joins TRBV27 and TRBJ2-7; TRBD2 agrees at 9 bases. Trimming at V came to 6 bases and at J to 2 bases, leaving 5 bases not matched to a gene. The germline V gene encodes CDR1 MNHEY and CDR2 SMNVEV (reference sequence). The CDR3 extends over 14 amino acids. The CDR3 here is CASRPTSGPYEQYF. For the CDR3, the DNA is TGTGCCAGCAGACCGACTAGCGGTCCCTACGAGCAGTACTTC.

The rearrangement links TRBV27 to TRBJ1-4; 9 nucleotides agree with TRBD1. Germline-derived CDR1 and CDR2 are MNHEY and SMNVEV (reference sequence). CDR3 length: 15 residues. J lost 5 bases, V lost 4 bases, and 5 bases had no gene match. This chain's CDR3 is CASSSYRGLNEKLFF. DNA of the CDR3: TGTGCCAGCAGTTCCTACAGGGGGCTAAATGAAAAACTGTTTTTT.

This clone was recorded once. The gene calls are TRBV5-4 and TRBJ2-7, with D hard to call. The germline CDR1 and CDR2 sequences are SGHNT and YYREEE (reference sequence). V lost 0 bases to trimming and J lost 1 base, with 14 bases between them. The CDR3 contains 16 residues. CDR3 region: CASSLAGRVGSYEQYF. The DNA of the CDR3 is TGTGCCAGCAGCTTGGCTGGTAGGGTTGGGTCCTACGAGCAGTACTTC.

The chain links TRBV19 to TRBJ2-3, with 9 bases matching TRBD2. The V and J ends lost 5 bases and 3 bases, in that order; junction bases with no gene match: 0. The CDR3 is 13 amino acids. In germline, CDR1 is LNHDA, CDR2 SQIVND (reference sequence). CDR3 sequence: CASSGLATDTQYF. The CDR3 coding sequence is TGTGCCAGTAGTGGACTAGCGACAGATACGCAGTATTTT.

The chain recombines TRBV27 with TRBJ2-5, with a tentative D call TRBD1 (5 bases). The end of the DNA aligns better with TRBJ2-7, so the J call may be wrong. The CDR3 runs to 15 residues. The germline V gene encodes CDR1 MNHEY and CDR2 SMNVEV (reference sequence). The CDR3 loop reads CASSLGPHRGHEQYF. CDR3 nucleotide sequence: TGTGCCAGCAGTTTAGGCCCCCATAGGGGCCACGAGCAGTACTTC.

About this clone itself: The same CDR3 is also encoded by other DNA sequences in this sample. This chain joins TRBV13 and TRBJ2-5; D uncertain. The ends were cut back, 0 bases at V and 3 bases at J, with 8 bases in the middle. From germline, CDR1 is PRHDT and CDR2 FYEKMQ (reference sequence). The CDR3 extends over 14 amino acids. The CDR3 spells CASSLGGSEETQYF. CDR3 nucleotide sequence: TGTGCCAGCAGCTTAGGAGGGTCGGAAGAGACCCAGTACTTC. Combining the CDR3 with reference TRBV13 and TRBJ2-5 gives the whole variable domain AAGVIQSPRHLIKEKRETATLKCYPIPRHDTVYWYQQGPGQDPQFLISFYEKMQSDKGSIPDRFSAQQFSDYHSELNMSSLELGDSALYFCASSLGGSEETQYFGPGTRLLVL.

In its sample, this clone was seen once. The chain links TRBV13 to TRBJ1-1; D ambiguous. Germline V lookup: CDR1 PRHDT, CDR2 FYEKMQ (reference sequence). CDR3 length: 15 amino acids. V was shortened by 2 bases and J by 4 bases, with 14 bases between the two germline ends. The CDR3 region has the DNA TGTGCCAGCAGCTTAAGGACGCCCAGAGCCACTGAAGCTTTCTTT. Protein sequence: CASSLRTPRATEAFF.

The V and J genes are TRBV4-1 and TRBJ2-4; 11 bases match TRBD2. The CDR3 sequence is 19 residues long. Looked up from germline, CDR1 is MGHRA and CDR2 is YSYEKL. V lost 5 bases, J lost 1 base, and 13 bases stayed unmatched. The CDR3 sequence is CASSNSGRVMGKAKNIQYF. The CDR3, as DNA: TGCGCCAGCAGCAATAGCGGGAGGGTCATGGGGAAGGCCAAAAACATTCAGTACTTC.